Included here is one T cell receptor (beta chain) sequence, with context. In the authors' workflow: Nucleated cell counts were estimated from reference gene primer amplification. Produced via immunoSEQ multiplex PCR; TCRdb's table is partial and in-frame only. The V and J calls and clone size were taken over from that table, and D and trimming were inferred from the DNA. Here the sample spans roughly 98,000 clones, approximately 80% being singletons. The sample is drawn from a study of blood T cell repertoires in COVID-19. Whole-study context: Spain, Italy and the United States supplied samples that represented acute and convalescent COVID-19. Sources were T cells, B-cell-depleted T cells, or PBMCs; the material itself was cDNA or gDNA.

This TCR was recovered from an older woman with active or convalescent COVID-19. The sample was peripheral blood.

In DNA, the CDR3 is TGTGCCAGCAGCTTTGACGGGACAGGGCGTTATGGCTACACCTTC. This gives the protein CASSFDGTGRYGYTF. The chain joins TRBV7-8 to TRBJ1-2; TRBD1 matches at 9 bases. CDR1 SGHVS and CDR2 FQNEAQ come from the germline V gene. The ends lost 3 bases at V and 5 bases at J; junction bases unmatched: 7. The length of the CDR3 is 15 residues.